This T cell receptor (beta chain) derives from a study of shared clonotypes between healthy human individuals. Everyone who donated was a Caucasian adult who lived in Nashville, Tennessee. Study outcomes and limitations: The study drew on few donors, limiting represented genetic and exposure-history diversity. Collection of samples was limited to blood; tissue repertoires likely differ.

Notes on this clone: Its antigen remains unknown.

When replicate PCRs were run on sorted subsets, they used approximately 210 ng DNA, about 30,000 T cell genomes. The protocol was immunoSEQ multiplex PCR, while the TCRdb copy is restricted to in-frame clones and leaves out a portion. The sample includes 2 million to 2.5 million clones, 92% of them seen just once. The trim removed 1 base at V and 1 base at J, leaving 3 bases unmatched. The germline V gene has CDR1 GTSNPN and CDR2 SVGIG (reference sequence). There are 15 residues in the CDR3. This receptor was taken from a man aged 18 to 35 in good health. Some clones in this sample may be carry-over from other donors' samples. The rearrangement joins TRBV30 to TRBJ2-7, with 11 bases fitting TRBD1. Sequenced input: naive CD4+ T cells from PBMCs. Subset reported: CD45RA+ positively selected. CDR3 protein: CAWSAGDRGSYEQYF. CDR3 DNA: TGTGCCTGGAGTGCTGGGGACAGGGGGTCCTACGAGCAGTACTTC.